Listed below are T cell receptor beta chains from one sample, sequenced in a study of cytomegalovirus exposure and HLA in healthy donors. This table comes from immunoSEQ multiplex PCR, and its TCRdb copy is limited to in-frame clones, with some not included. Among about 360,000 clones, roughly 85% were seen once, and the ten largest hold 0.83%. Sequencing used PBMCs. Every receptor here comes from a woman aged 18-35 years in good health and CMV-seronegative. Each CDR3 is given with its conserved first and last residue. The order of the fields is J gene, V gene, clone size, D gene, CDR3 protein, CDR3 DNA. A D gene is named only where the DNA matches it firmly. Not every row has a clone size; where given, it reads once, few, many or a size class.

TRBJ2-7 TRBV5-1 . TRBD1 CASGRQGAYEQYF TGCGCCAGCGGTAGACAGGGCGCCTACGAGCAGTACTTC
TRBJ2-7 TRBV19 . . CASSTGLFYEQYF TGTGCCAGTAGTACCGGACTATTCTACGAGCAGTACTTC
TRBJ2-3 TRBV27 . . CASSPREGSDTQYF TGTGCCAGCAGCCCTCGGGAAGGGTCAGATACGCAGTATTTT
TRBJ1-2 TRBV6-5 few TRBD1 CASRTATGGYGYTF TGTGCCAGCAGGACGGCGACAGGGGGCTATGGCTACACCTTC
TRBJ2-1 TRBV7-9 . . CASSLEQGDNEQFF TGTGCCAGCAGCTTAGAACAGGGAGACAATGAGCAGTTCTTC
TRBJ2-7 TRBV5-1 . . CASSLVAGQTNEQYF TGCGCCAGCAGCTTGGTTGCGGGACAGACAAACGAGCAGTACTTC
TRBJ1-5 TRBV7-8 . . CASSLPGSPLNF TGTGCCAGCAGCCTCCCTGGGAGTCCCTTGAATTTT
TRBJ1-1 TRBV7-9 . . CASSLVGGANTEAFF TGTGCCAGCAGCTTAGTTGGGGGGGCAAACACTGAAGCTTTCTTT
TRBJ1-5 TRBV28 . TRBD1 CASSPTGVPNQPQHF TGTGCCAGCAGCCCCACAGGGGTCCCCAATCAGCCCCAGCATTTT
TRBJ2-3 TRBV7-2 . TRBD2 CASSLGSGGADTQYF TGTGCCAGCAGCTTAGGCAGCGGGGGGGCAGATACGCAGTATTTT
TRBJ2-7 TRBV28 . TRBD2 CASSGLAGGFETITEQYF TGTGCCTCCTCTGGGCTAGCGGGAGGGTTTGAGACCATCACCGAGCAGTACTTC
TRBJ2-7 TRBV27 . . CASSPVGGAYEQYF TGTGCCAGCAGTCCAGTAGGGGGGGCCTACGAGCAGTACTTC
TRBJ1-6 TRBV6-1 few . CASSERAGESPLHF TGTGCCAGCAGTGAGAGGGCAGGGGAATCACCCCTCCACTTT
TRBJ2-7 TRBV9 . . CASSPSMGGEQYF TGTGCCAGCAGCCCCTCGATGGGGGGTGAGCAGTACTTC
TRBJ1-6 TRBV9 . . CASSAAPGDMSSYNSPLHF TGTGCCAGCAGCGCGGCACCGGGGGATATGAGCTCCTATAATTCACCCCTCCACTTT
TRBJ2-1 TRBV7-2 . . CASSTQVNEQFF TGTGCCAGCAGCACTCAGGTCAATGAGCAGTTCTTC
TRBJ1-4 TRBV29-1 . . CSVYRLGNEKLFF TGCAGCGTTTACAGGCTGGGTAATGAAAAACTGTTTTTT
TRBJ2-1 TRBV4-1 . . CASSQGFVRGYISNEQFF TGCGCCAGCAGCCAAGGGTTTGTCAGGGGATACATTAGCAATGAGCAGTTCTTC
TRBJ2-4 TRBV30 . . CAWSPSFPRAQRGIQYF TGTGCCTGGAGTCCCTCCTTCCCACGGGCCCAAAGGGGCATTCAGTACTTC
TRBJ1-5 TRBV15 . TRBD1 CATSGDSLNQPQHF TGTGCCACCAGCGGGGACAGCCTTAATCAGCCCCAGCATTTT
TRBJ2-7 TRBV14 . TRBD1 CASSQDFRTGGKFAYEQYF TGTGCCAGCAGCCAAGACTTCAGGACAGGGGGCAAGTTTGCCTACGAGCAGTACTTC
TRBJ2-1 TRBV5-1 few TRBD2 CASSSGRTSGGNNEQFF TGCGCCAGCAGCTCCGGACGGACTAGCGGGGGGAACAATGAGCAGTTCTTC
TRBJ2-1 TRBV19 . . CASSIFGLGVGEQFF TGTGCCAGTAGTATCTTTGGTTTAGGGGTTGGTGAGCAGTTCTTC
TRBJ2-3 TRBV14 once TRBD1 CASSGTGFGTDTQYF TGTGCCAGCTCCGGGACAGGGTTTGGCACAGATACGCAGTATTTT
TRBJ1-5 TRBV29-1 . . CSVGDGGVSNQPQHF TGCAGCGTTGGGGACGGAGGGGTTAGCAATCAGCCCCAGCATTTT
TRBJ1-4 TRBV2 . . CASSHDRPSTNEKLFF TGTGCCAGCAGTCACGACAGACCCTCAACTAATGAAAAACTGTTTTTT
TRBJ2-3 TRBV2 . . CARGGFAGSTTADTQYF TGTGCCAGAGGGGGATTCGCCGGGTCCACGACGGCAGATACGCAGTATTTT
TRBJ1-2 TRBV27 . . CASREKGVNLYGYTF TGTGCCAGCAGGGAGAAGGGGGTTAACCTCTATGGCTACACCTTC
TRBJ1-4 TRBV18 once TRBD1 CASSSPRQGGEKLFF TGTGCCAGCTCATCGCCGAGACAGGGTGGAGAAAAACTGTTTTTT
TRBJ2-1 TRBV7-3 . . CASSLNSASAYNEQFF TGTGCCAGCAGCTTAAATTCGGCTAGCGCCTACAATGAGCAGTTCTTC
TRBJ1-2 TRBV29-1 . TRBD1 CSVEKGQGLFGYTF TGCAGCGTTGAAAAAGGACAGGGGCTGTTTGGCTACACCTTC
TRBJ1-3 TRBV7-4 . . CASRSRVSGNTIYF TGTGCCAGCAGGTCCCGAGTCTCTGGAAACACCATATATTTT
TRBJ1-4 TRBV28 . . CASSLPGSNEKLFF TGTGCCAGCAGTTTACCAGGCTCAAATGAAAAACTGTTTTTT
TRBJ2-1 TRBV5-4 . TRBD1 CASSYSLTGDEQFF TGTGCCAGCAGCTACTCGTTAACAGGGGATGAGCAGTTCTTC
TRBJ2-3 TRBV28 . TRBD2 CASSLGGSGVPQYF TGTGCCAGCAGTTTAGGCGGGAGCGGGGTGCCGCAGTATTTT
TRBJ1-5 TRBV5-8 once TRBD1 CASSLNQGVSNQPQHF TGTGCCAGCAGCTTAAATCAGGGGGTTAGCAATCAGCCCCAGCATTTT
TRBJ2-1 TRBV27 . TRBD2 CASSSGGASYNEQFF TGTGCCAGCAGTTCGGGGGGGGCCTCCTACAATGAGCAGTTCTTC
TRBJ1-2 TRBV5-4 . . CASSPQRGLRYGYTF TGTGCCAGCAGCCCCCAGAGAGGGTTGAGGTATGGCTACACCTTC
TRBJ2-5 TRBV11-2 . TRBD2 CASSQRLAGGKQETQYF TGTGCCAGCAGTCAGAGACTAGCGGGGGGGAAGCAAGAGACCCAGTACTTC
TRBJ2-1 TRBV5-1 . TRBD1 CASSVGQGAGNEQFF TGCGCCAGCAGCGTAGGACAGGGGGCTGGCAATGAGCAGTTCTTC
TRBJ2-2 TRBV9 . . CASSETLGDNTGELFF TGTGCCAGCAGCGAGACCCTAGGCGATAACACCGGGGAGCTGTTTTTT
TRBJ2-3 TRBV11-2 . TRBD2 CASSLNQRGEDSSTDTQYF TGTGCCAGCAGCCTAAACCAGCGGGGGGAGGACTCTAGCACAGATACGCAGTATTTT
TRBJ2-7 TRBV6-5 . TRBD1 CASSYNRGTAYEQYF TGTGCCAGCAGTTATAACAGGGGAACGGCCTACGAGCAGTACTTC
TRBJ1-4 TRBV11-2 once . CASSYLDEKLFF TGTGCCAGCAGCTATCTCGATGAAAAACTGTTTTTT
TRBJ1-2 TRBV5-1 . . CASSLGTRLGYGYTF TGCGCCAGCAGCTTGGGTACGAGACTCGGCTATGGCTACACCTTC
TRBJ2-2 TRBV2 once . CASSESRLNTGELFF TGTGCCAGCAGTGAAAGCCGACTCAACACCGGGGAGCTGTTTTTT
TRBJ2-1 TRBV28 . TRBD1 CASSSGQGPPQFF TGTGCCAGCAGTTCAGGACAGGGACCACCGCAGTTCTTC
TRBJ2-5 TRBV5-1 . TRBD1 CASSLKGQGSQETQYF TGCGCCAGCAGCTTAAAGGGACAGGGGAGCCAAGAGACCCAGTACTTC
TRBJ1-1 TRBV28 . . CASSGGGPLGLTNTEAFF TGTGCCAGCAGTGGTGGTGGGCCGTTGGGCCTGACGAATACTGAAGCTTTCTTT
TRBJ1-1 TRBV6-5 few TRBD1 CASSDRGLEAFF TGTGCCAGCAGTGACAGGGGACTAGAAGCTTTCTTT
TRBJ1-1 TRBV28 . . CASSFQGNTEAFF TGTGCCAGCAGTTTCCAGGGGAACACTGAAGCTTTCTTT
TRBJ1-6 TRBV20-1 . . CSAEGLSPLHF TGCAGTGCTGAGGGACTTTCACCCCTCCACTTT
TRBJ2-5 TRBV5-6 . TRBD2 CASSRGGGGETQYF TGTGCCAGCAGTCGCGGGGGAGGAGGAGAGACCCAGTACTTC
TRBJ2-1 TRBV10-3 . TRBD1 CAISGTGGGDEQFF TGTGCCATCAGTGGGACAGGGGGCGGGGATGAGCAGTTCTTC
TRBJ2-1 TRBV5-1 . TRBD1 CASSLDGQGDEQFF TGCGCCAGCAGCTTGGACGGACAGGGAGATGAGCAGTTCTTC
TRBJ1-5 TRBV21-1 . . CASSKAGDWARVDQPQHF TGTGCCAGCAGCAAAGCAGGGGACTGGGCTCGAGTGGATCAGCCCCAGCATTTT
TRBJ1-1 TRBV9 . . CASSPMIGRTEAFF TGTGCCAGCAGCCCCATGATAGGGAGAACTGAAGCTTTCTTT